These T cell receptor beta chains were read from a single sample in a study of T cell changes during pregnancy in multiple sclerosis. Only in-frame clones appear in the TCRdb table, and some are missing; sequencing was by immunoSEQ multiplex PCR. This table has around 95,000 clones, around 92% appearing once. The starting material was peripheral blood, obtained after pregnancy. These receptors came from a female donor with multiple sclerosis, enrolled in a pregnancy study. CDR3s include the opening cysteine and the closing phenylalanine or tryptophan. Each record gives: J gene, clone size, V gene, CDR3 length, D gene, CDR3 DNA, CDR3 protein. The D gene is left open where the match is weak. Clone size is given for some rows only: seen once, a few or many times, or a class if the clone is expanded.

TRBJ1-4	NA	TRBV19	14	NA	TGTGCCAGTAGTATTACAGGGTCTAATGAAAAACTGTTTTTT	CASSITGSNEKLFF
TRBJ1-4	NA	TRBV5-4	15	NA	TGTGCCAGCAGCTGGACAGCCGGCACTAATGAAAAACTGTTTTTT	CASSWTAGTNEKLFF
TRBJ1-4	once	TRBV6-1	14	NA	TGTGCCAGCGGGGGGAGGGCAACTAATGAAAAACTGTTTTTT	CASGGRATNEKLFF
TRBJ2-3	NA	TRBV18	14	NA	TGTGCCAGCTCACCCTCGAGAGTTGCAGATACGCAGTATTTT	CASSPSRVADTQYF
TRBJ1-2	NA	TRBV29-1	13	NA	TGCAGCGTTGAATCGGGGGTGTCCTATGGCTACACCTTC	CSVESGVSYGYTF
TRBJ1-1	NA	TRBV6-8	12	NA	TGTGCCAGCAGTTACTTATTGGCTTCCCCTTTCTTT	CASSYLLASPFF
TRBJ2-1	NA	TRBV13	14	TRBD2	TGTGCCAGCACTACTAGCGGGTTCATCAATGAGCAGTTCTTC	CASTTSGFINEQFF
TRBJ2-2	NA	TRBV13	16	TRBD1	TGTGCCAGCAGCTTACTGACAGGGGGCCCCACCGGGGAGCTGTTTTTT	CASSLLTGGPTGELFF
TRBJ1-6	few	TRBV19	15	NA	TGTGCCAGCACCGAAGGGTCAGGGTATAATTCACCCCTCCACTTT	CASTEGSGYNSPLHF
TRBJ2-7	NA	TRBV5-6	16	NA	TGTGCCAGCAGCTTGGAAGGCAGGGCGAACTCCTACGAGCAGTACTTC	CASSLEGRANSYEQYF
TRBJ2-1	NA	TRBV2	15	TRBD2	TGTGCCAGCAGTGGAGCGGGAGTTCCTGATAATGAGCAGTTCTTC	CASSGAGVPDNEQFF
TRBJ1-1	NA	TRBV15	13	NA	TGTGCCACCAGCAGAGATGAAAACAGTGAGGCTTTCTTT	CATSRDENSEAFF
TRBJ1-1	once	TRBV5-1	15	TRBD1	TGCGCCAGCAGCTTAGGACAGGGGATGAACACTGAAGCTTTCTTT	CASSLGQGMNTEAFF
TRBJ2-1	NA	TRBV5-1	15	TRBD2	TGCGCCAGCAGCTACCTAGCGGGAGTAGACAATGAGCAGTTCTTC	CASSYLAGVDNEQFF
TRBJ1-2	NA	TRBV7-9	15	TRBD1	TGTGCCAGCAGCTCGACAGACGGGACAGGCTATGGCTACACCTTC	CASSSTDGTGYGYTF
TRBJ2-7	NA	TRBV2	16	TRBD2	TGTGCCAGCAGGCCCCAGCTAGCGGGAGTGGTCCACGAGCAGTACTTC	CASRPQLAGVVHEQYF
TRBJ1-3	NA	TRBV15	15	NA	TGTGCCACCACCTCGGACGGACTCTCTGGAAACACCATATATTTT	CATTSDGLSGNTIYF
TRBJ2-2	NA	TRBV6-4	13	NA	TGTGCCAGCAGTGAGGGCGACACCGGGGAGCTGTTTTTT	CASSEGDTGELFF
TRBJ2-1	NA	TRBV28	15	NA	TGTGCCAGCAGTATCTCTCCTGAGACTATTAGCGAGCAGTTCTTC	CASSISPETISEQFF
TRBJ2-1	NA	TRBV7-3	13	TRBD1	TGTGCCAGCAGCTCCGACAGGGCCGGTGAGCAGTTCTTC	CASSSDRAGEQFF
TRBJ2-1	NA	TRBV5-1	18	TRBD2	TGCGCCAGCAGCTTGGGGACTAGCGGGAGGGCCTTCTACAATGAGCAGTTCTTC	CASSLGTSGRAFYNEQFF
TRBJ1-3	NA	TRBV9	18	TRBD1	TGTGCCAGCAGCGTAGAGAGGGGGGGACAGGGGGCTGGAAACACCATATATTTT	CASSVERGGQGAGNTIYF
TRBJ2-2	NA	TRBV4-1	14	NA	TGCGCCAGCAGCCAGACACAGAACACCGGGGAGCTGTTTTTT	CASSQTQNTGELFF
TRBJ2-7	NA	TRBV28	15	TRBD1	TGTGCCAGCAGCCTCTTTGGGACAGGGGGCCAAGAGCAGTACTTC	CASSLFGTGGQEQYF
TRBJ2-2	NA	TRBV9	16	TRBD2	TGTGCCAGCAGCCACCAAGCGGCGGGAGACACCGGGGAGCTGTTTTTT	CASSHQAAGDTGELFF
TRBJ1-2	NA	TRBV6-1	13	TRBD1	TGTGCCAGCAGGACCGACAGGGACTATGGCTACACCTTC	CASRTDRDYGYTF
TRBJ2-1	NA	TRBV15	15	NA	TGTGCCACCAGCAGAGTTCGGCGGGATTACAATGAGCAGTTCTTC	CATSRVRRDYNEQFF
TRBJ1-4	NA	TRBV5-1	14	NA	TGCGCCAGCAGCTTTCAGGGGACCGGTGAAAAACTGTTTTTT	CASSFQGTGEKLFF
TRBJ2-2	few	TRBV6-1	15	NA	TGTGCCAGCAGTGAAACCCTATCTAGCCCCGGGGAGCTGTTTTTT	CASSETLSSPGELFF
TRBJ1-2	NA	TRBV15	15	NA	TGTGCCACCAGCAGGAAAGAGGGGGGGGCCTATGGCTACACCTTC	CATSRKEGGAYGYTF
TRBJ2-5	NA	TRBV9	13	NA	TGTGCCAGCAGCGTAGCCGGAGAGGAGACCCAGTACTTC	CASSVAGEETQYF
TRBJ2-1	NA	TRBV9	14	NA	TGTGCCAGCAGCGTAGAGGTAGGGGGAAATGAGCAGTTCTTC	CASSVEVGGNEQFF
TRBJ1-3	NA	TRBV5-1	16	NA	TGCGCCAGCAAACAGTCAGCGGGAAGTTCTGGAAACACCATATATTTT	CASKQSAGSSGNTIYF
TRBJ2-7	NA	TRBV7-6	14	NA	TGTGCCAGCAGCTTGACACCGGACAGCTACGAGCAGTACTTC	CASSLTPDSYEQYF
TRBJ2-2	NA	TRBV9	19	TRBD1	TGTGCCAGCAGCGGGTACTTACCGGGACAGTACGCGAACACCGGGGAGCTGTTTTTT	CASSGYLPGQYANTGELFF
TRBJ1-5	NA	TRBV15	14	NA	TGTGCCACCCAGACACCATATAGCAATCAGCCCCAGCATTTT	CATQTPYSNQPQHF
TRBJ1-5	NA	TRBV28	15	TRBD1	TGTGCCAGCAGTGAAGCGGGACAGGGCAATCAGCCCCAGCATTTT	CASSEAGQGNQPQHF
TRBJ1-5	NA	TRBV28	17	NA	TGTGCCAGCAGGGTAGCTACTGGCGGGTATGGCAATCAGCCCCAGCATTTT	CASRVATGGYGNQPQHF
TRBJ1-1	many	TRBV7-8	12	NA	TGTGCCAGCAGCCTAGAGGCGGGGCAAGCTTTCTTT	CASSLEAGQAFF
TRBJ1-5	NA	TRBV6-5	13	NA	TGTGCCAGCAGTGGAGAATCGAATCAGCCCCAGCATTTT	CASSGESNQPQHF
TRBJ2-5	NA	TRBV5-4	17	TRBD2	TGTGCCAGCAGCCCCTCCCTTCTAGCGGGGGGGGAAGAGACCCAGTACTTC	CASSPSLLAGGEETQYF
TRBJ2-3	NA	TRBV7-2	16	TRBD2	TGTGCCAGCAGCTTGAATCCAGCGGGGTTCACAGATACGCAGTATTTT	CASSLNPAGFTDTQYF
TRBJ2-5	once	TRBV11-2	16	NA	TGTGCCAGCAGCTCTTGGCGGGAAGGGCGCCAAGAGACCCAGTACTTC	CASSSWREGRQETQYF
TRBJ2-7	once	TRBV27	15	NA	TGTGCCAGCAGTCTATCCCCCCGGGGCTCCTACGAGCAGTACTTC	CASSLSPRGSYEQYF
TRBJ2-2	once	TRBV5-4	17	TRBD2	TGTGCCAGCAGCTTGTTGACTAGCGGGAAATACACCGGGGAGCTGTTTTTT	CASSLLTSGKYTGELFF
TRBJ1-6	NA	TRBV11-2	19	TRBD1	TGTGCCAGCAGCTTATGGTCGACAGGGGGCCTTGGAGCACATTCACCCCTCCACTTT	CASSLWSTGGLGAHSPLHF